These 12 T cell receptor beta chains originate from one sample sequenced in a study of naive and memory T cell subsets. Both TRBC1 and TRBC2 were covered by a beta constant-region primer of two equimolar oligonucleotides. The ligated cDNA underwent four PCR rounds using SP2 and nested alpha and beta constant-region primers. TCRdb independently ran MiXCR on the UMI-ligation and nested PCR reads; one entry per CDR3 protein. Altogether tens of thousands of distinct CDR3 sequences are present, 8% to 9.5% being singletons, with the ten largest covering approximately 1.1%. Sequencing input: naive CD8+ T cells from blood. Receptors were obtained from a human donor in good health.

This clonotype came up a few times. The chain links TRBV10-3 to TRBJ2-3; no definite D call. Trimming shortened V by 3 bases and J by 4 bases, and 11 bases separated the two germline ends. Germline-derived CDR1 and CDR2 are ENHRY and SYGVKD. The CDR3 is 14 amino acids. CDR3 DNA: TGTGCCATCAGTGACCCGGGCAAGCCAGATACGCAGTATTTT. It is translated as CAISDPGKPDTQYF.

This clonotype turned up a few times. The chain carries TRBV20-1 and TRBJ2-1; the D call may be TRBD1 or TRBD2 (5 bases each). The V gene lost 0 bases and the J gene lost 4 bases, with 16 bases spanning the gap. CDR1 and CDR2 from the germline V gene are DFQATT and SNEGSKA (reference sequence). This CDR3 has 16 amino acids. CDR3 amino acids: CSARDTIGDQYNEQFF. The CDR3 DNA reads TGCAGTGCTAGAGATACTATCGGGGACCAGTACAATGAGCAGTTCTTC.

The genes are TRBV12-3 or TRBV12-4 and TRBJ2-3, with a tentative D call TRBD2 (6 bases). The CDR3 runs 16 residues. V lost 5 bases and J lost 2, with 17 bases in between. The DNA for the CDR3 is TGTGCCAGCAGTCTTAGCGGAGGGCGCTCCACAGATACGCAGTATTTT. As protein: CASSLSGGRSTDTQYF.

This clonotype was picked up many times. The chain links TRBV2 to TRBJ2-1; D gene unclear. This CDR3 comprises 17 residues. Trimming took off 3 bases at V and 7 bases at J, with 22 bases between the two ends. Germline V gene data show CDR1 as SNHLY and CDR2 as FYNNEI. The CDR3 protein is CASSEIAAPLGKNEQFF. For the CDR3, the DNA is TGTGCCAGCAGTGAGATTGCGGCTCCCCTTGGGAAAAATGAGCAGTTCTTC.

This clonotype has only a few counts. This sequence joins TRBV7-2 and TRBJ1-5; the D is unclear. Germline CDR1 and CDR2: SGHTA and FQGNSA. The CDR3 length is 16 residues. The V end lost 1 base, the J end lost 1 base, and 11 bases lay between the germline ends. CDR3 nucleotides: TGTGCCAGCAGCTTAGACCCAACGGGGAGCAATCAGCCCCAGCATTTT. Amino acid sequence: CASSLDPTGSNQPQHF.

The rearrangement links TRBV28 to TRBJ2-7; possibly TRBD1 for D (5 bases). Deletions cut 6 bases from V and 1 base from J, with 10 bases between. The CDR3 is 13 amino acids. Germline V lookup: CDR1 MDHEN, CDR2 SYDVKM. The DNA of the CDR3 is TGTGCCAGCAGCTGGACACCATCCTACGAGCAGTACTTC. This gives the protein CASSWTPSYEQYF.

This clonotype has more than one count but fewer than ten. The gene calls are TRBV20-1 and TRBJ2-7, with 8 bases fitting TRBD2. This CDR3 spans 15 amino acids. The V gene end was trimmed by 0 bases and the J gene end by 3 bases; junction bases not matched to a gene: 7. Germline V gene sequence: CDR1 DFQATT, CDR2 SNEGSKA (reference sequence). The CDR3 region is CSARDPSGLLYEQYF. CDR3 sequence (DNA): TGCAGTGCTAGAGACCCTAGCGGGCTACTCTACGAGCAGTACTTC.

The chain couples TRBV14 to TRBJ2-6, with TRBD2 as a possible D gene (6 bases). The CDR3 covers 20 residues. Germline CDR1 reads SGHDN; CDR2 reads FVKESK. V gave up 0 bases and J gave up 0 bases, with 18 bases separating them. CDR3 DNA: TGTGCCAGCAGCCAAGACGGGGGATGGGAGTCCAACTCTGGGGCCAACGTCCTGACTTTC. This codes for CASSQDGGWESNSGANVLTF.

V gene TRBV14 combines with J gene TRBJ2-7; D is unclear. Trimming pared 4 bases from V and 4 bases from J, leaving 14 bases between. The germline V gene encodes CDR1 SGHDN and CDR2 FVKESK. CDR3 length: 14 amino acids. In DNA form, the CDR3 reads TGTGCCAGCAGCCGCCCAGCGAGAGGATACGAGCAGTACTTC. Translating it yields CASSRPARGYEQYF.

This clonotype was detected many times. The chain links TRBV11-2 to TRBJ2-3; D ambiguous. Deletions cut 2 bases from V and 0 bases from J, with 9 bases between. This CDR3 has 15 amino acids. Germline CDR1 SGHAT, CDR2 FQNNGV. The CDR3 loop is CASSLNTGSTDTQYF. The CDR3 bases are TGTGCCAGCAGCTTAAATACCGGGAGCACAGATACGCAGTATTTT.

This clonotype was seen a few times. This rearrangement joins TRBV5-1 to TRBJ2-3; unclear D gene. V lost 1 base to trimming and J lost 0 bases, with 15 bases between them. Germline V gene data show CDR1 as SGHRS and CDR2 as YFSETQ. This CDR3 comprises 17 residues. DNA of the CDR3: TGCGCCAGCAGCTTGTTTTACATACCAACTAGCACAGATACGCAGTATTTT. As protein: CASSLFYIPTSTDTQYF. The full variable domain, completed using reference TRBV5-1 and TRBJ2-3, is KAGVTQTPRYLIKTRGQQVTLSCSPISGHRSVSWYQQTPGQGLQFLFEYFSETQRNKGNFPGRFSGRQFSNSRSEMNVSTLELGDSALYLCASSLFYIPTSTDTQYFGPGTRLTVL.

This clonotype has only one observation. The final CDR3 position lacks the conserved phenylalanine or tryptophan, pointing to a likely read error. The J gene is TRBJ2-7, the V gene TRBV15; D remains unclear. This CDR3 contains 15 residues. The V gene lost 1 base and the J gene lost 1 base, with 11 bases spanning the gap. In germline, CDR1 is LNHNV, CDR2 YYDKDF (reference sequence). The CDR3 loop reads CATSRVPDNSYEQYL. The CDR3 coding sequence is TGTGCCACCAGCAGAGTTCCAGATAATTCCTACGAGCAGTACTTA.